The 24 T cell receptor beta chains listed next were all sequenced from one sample in a study of Tregs in tolerant kidney transplant recipients. Method: immunoSEQ multiplex PCR; TCRdb's copy keeps in-frame clones and lacks some. This repertoire includes roughly 53,000 clones. This specimen consisted of CD4+ T cells from blood, obtained before the transplant. These receptors were taken from a human donor who received a combined kidney and bone marrow transplant.

About this clone itself: The DNA ends 3 residues before the CDR3 does, and the rest of the CDR3 is filled in from the germline J gene. The rearrangement links TRBV7-2 to TRBJ2-7; 11 nucleotides align to TRBD2. Germline V CDR1 and CDR2: SGHTA, FQGNSA. This CDR3 spans 14 amino acids. This CDR3 reads CASGLAGYSYEQYF. Partial CDR3 DNA: TGTGCTTCCGGACTAGCGGGTTATTCCTACGAG.

As concerns this clone: The CDR3 end is not reached by the read, which stops 3 residues before it; the germline J gene fills it in. V and J are TRBV7-9 and TRBJ1-1; 8 bases align to TRBD1. Looked up from germline, CDR1 is SEHNR and CDR2 is FQNEAQ (reference sequence). CDR3 size: 13 residues. CDR3 loop: CASSPQGALGAFF. The part of the CDR3 DNA that was read is TGTGCCAGCAGCCCCCAGGGGGCTCTCGGA.

About this clone itself: The CDR3 is cut off 3 residues early in the read; its end comes from the germline J gene. The rearrangement links TRBV7-9 to TRBJ2-5; 7 positions match TRBD2. CDR1 and CDR2 from the germline V gene are SEHNR and FQNEAQ (reference sequence). The V segment lost 8 bases and the J segment 3 bases; nucleotides outside the gene matches: 9. This CDR3 comprises 14 residues. The CDR3 is CASGDSRGKETQYF. The part of the CDR3 DNA that was read is TGTGCCAGCGGGGACTCGCGGGGGAAAGAGACC.

Worth noting for this clone: The read ends 3 residues before the CDR3 terminus; that terminus is restored from the germline J gene. J is TRBJ2-7 and V is TRBV19, with D possibly being TRBD2 (5 bases). CDR1 LNHDA and CDR2 SQIVND come from the germline V gene (reference sequence). The CDR3 is 17 amino acids. The V end lost 5 bases, the J end lost 4 bases, and 24 bases lay between the germline ends. The CDR3 DNA, read in part, is TGTGCCAGTAGTCCCGAGGACTTCACCCTAACACCATACGAG. This gives the protein CASSPEDFTLTPYE. The CDR3, in full, reads CASSPEDFTLTPYEQYF. Based on the CDR3 plus reference TRBV19 and TRBJ2-7, the full variable domain is DGGITQSPKYLFRKEGQNVTLSCEQNLNHDAMYWYRQDPGQGLRLIYYSQIVNDFQKGDIAEGYSVSREKKESFPLTVTSAQKNPTAFYLCASSPEDFTLTPYEQYFGPGTRLTVT.

Comment on this clone: The read ends 3 residues early relative to the CDR3; the germline J gene fills the gap. The gene calls are TRBV7-2 and TRBJ2-3; D is undetermined. This CDR3 region has 13 residues. The germline gives CDR1 SGHTA, CDR2 FQGNSA. V lost 4 bases and J lost 4, with 9 bases in between. The CDR3 reads CASSSVSSDTQYF. Incomplete CDR3 DNA: TGTGCCAGCAGCTCGGTTAGCTCAGATACG.

As regards this clone: The read comes to an end 3 residues before the CDR3 does, leaving the germline J gene to fill in the end. J is TRBJ1-5 and V is TRBV2, with D hard to call. The CDR3 is 13 residues long. Trimming shortened V by 2 bases and J by 1 base, and 3 bases separated the two germline ends. CDR1 and CDR2 (germline): SNHLY, FYNNEI. The sequenced part of the CDR3 DNA is TGTGCCAGCAGTGAAAGGAGCAATCAGCCC. Translated, it gives CASSERSNQP. The complete CDR3 protein is CASSERSNQPQHF.

Concerning this clone: The sequenced fragment ends 3 residues before the CDR3 boundary, so the rest is inferred from the germline J gene. This sequence joins TRBV14 and TRBJ1-6, with D perhaps matching TRBD1 (6 bases). The germline V gene encodes CDR1 SGHDN and CDR2 FVKESK. Trimming removed 3 bases at V and 9 bases at J, with 15 bases between. This CDR3 contains 15 residues. The covered CDR3 bases are TGTGCCAGCAGCCAGGACGTTGTCAGGGGTTCACCC. This gives the protein CASSQDVVRGSP. The whole CDR3 is CASSQDVVRGSPLHF.

Comments on this clone: The missing CDR3 end, 3 residues past where the read stops, is filled in from the germline J gene. The chain links TRBV7-9 to TRBJ1-2; tentatively, D is TRBD1 (5 bases). V was cut by 6 bases and J by 7 bases, with 15 bases left in between. Germline loops: CDR1 SEHNR, CDR2 FQNEAQ (reference sequence). CDR3 length: 13 residues. CDR3 bases read: TGTGCCAGCAGGCCGGGGGATACGGGTGGC. Its translation is CASRPGDTGG. The complete CDR3 sequence is CASRPGDTGGYTF.

Of note for this clone: Coverage ceases 3 residues before the CDR3 finishes, and the germline J gene fills in the end. The rearrangement joins TRBV6-2 or TRBV6-3 to TRBJ2-1, with no clear D. Germline V gene lookup returns CDR1 MNHEY and CDR2 SVGEGT. CDR3 length: 14 amino acids. The V end lost 2 bases, the J end lost 2 bases, and 7 bases lay between the germline ends. This CDR3 is CASSYPQAYNEQFF. The sequenced CDR3 bases are TGTGCCAGCAGTTACCCCCAGGCCTACAATGAG.

Regarding this clone: The read stops 3 residues short of the end of the CDR3; the missing end is completed from the germline J gene. This chain connects TRBV20-1 to TRBJ1-2; 7 bases match TRBD1. Unmatched junction bases numbered 5, after V lost 0 bases and J lost 1 base. Germline assignment: CDR1 DFQATT and CDR2 SNEGSKA (reference sequence). This CDR3 has 15 amino acids. The CDR3 bases that were read are TGCAGTGCTAGAGAGCCTTCAGGGGGTAACTATGGC. This translates into CSAREPSGGNYG. The entire CDR3 protein reads CSAREPSGGNYGYTF.

Notes on this clone: The read halts 3 residues ahead of the CDR3 end, with the missing end drawn from the germline J gene. The chain has TRBV10-3 and TRBJ2-3; 13 nucleotides agree with TRBD2. Germline V gene sequence: CDR1 ENHRY, CDR2 SYGVKD. This CDR3 comprises 13 residues. CDR3 sequence reads: CAIRGLAGSPQYF. The CDR3 DNA, read in part, is TGTGCCATCAGGGGACTAGCGGGAAGCCCG.

On this clone itself: Sequencing ends 3 residues short of the CDR3 end; the germline J gene provides the rest. This sequence joins TRBV2 and TRBJ2-3; TRBD2 matches 8 bases. Per the germline V gene, CDR1 is SNHLY and CDR2 is FYNNEI. V was clipped by 3 bases and J by 2 bases; unmatched bases: 4. The CDR3 sequence is 15 residues long. The sequenced part of the CDR3 DNA is TGTGCCAGCAGTGACCGGGGGGGATCCACAGATACG. Amino acid sequence: CASSDRGGSTDT. The whole CDR3 reads CASSDRGGSTDTQYF.

Worth noting for this clone: With the read ending 3 residues before the CDR3 end, the germline J gene is used to fill in that end. This chain uses TRBV6-2 or TRBV6-3 with TRBJ2-3, with 13 positions matching TRBD2. J gave up 4 bases and V 5 bases, and 3 bases lay outside the gene matches. CDR1 is MNHEY, CDR2 SVGEGT, per germline. The CDR3 totals 15 residues. The CDR3 protein is CASSRLAGGSDTQYF. The part of the CDR3 DNA that was read is TGTGCCAGCAGTCGACTAGCGGGGGGCTCAGATACG.

Comment on this clone: The read falls 3 residues short of the CDR3 end, and the missing part is taken from the germline J gene. The rearrangement joins TRBV7-9 to TRBJ1-5; 7 bases fit TRBD1. The CDR3 has 15 residues. CDR1 is SEHNR and CDR2 is FQNEAQ in the germline V gene (reference sequence). Germline trimming cut 11 bases from V and 2 bases from J; bases unmatched to any gene: 12. This chain's CDR3 is CAVRQGGDRNQPQHF. The part of the CDR3 DNA that was read is TGTGCCGTTCGGCAGGGGGGAGATCGCAATCAGCCC.

With regard to this clone: The read terminates 3 residues ahead of where the CDR3 ends, so the germline J gene completes it. This sequence joins TRBV2 and TRBJ1-4; 7 bases match TRBD1. Germline-derived CDR1 and CDR2 are SNHLY and FYNNEI. Losses at the gene ends were 7 bases for V and 5 bases for J; bases not matched to a gene: 4. There are 13 residues in the CDR3. The CDR3 spells CASNLQGNEKLFF. CDR3 DNA, as far as it was read: TGTGCCAGCAATCTACAGGGGAATGAAAAA. Using reference TRBV2 and TRBJ1-4 for the parts outside the CDR3, the full variable domain is EPEVTQTPSHQVTQMGQEVILRCVPISNHLYFYWYRQILGQKVEFLVSFYNNEISEKSEIFDDQFSVERPDGSNFTLKIRSTKLEDSAMYFCASNLQGNEKLFFGSGTQLSVL.

A note on this clone: The missing CDR3 end, 3 residues past where the read stops, is filled in from the germline J gene. V gene TRBV29-1 combines with J gene TRBJ2-5, with D possibly TRBD2 on 6 matching bases. Trimming removed 8 bases from V and 4 bases from J, with 17 bases in between. The CDR3 is 13 residues long. Looked up from germline, CDR1 is SQVTM and CDR2 is ANQGSEA. CDR3 DNA, as far as it was read: TGCAGCACTTCCTATCTGGGGGGAGAGACC. As protein: CSTSYLGGET. Given in full, the CDR3 is CSTSYLGGETQYF.

Concerning this clone: The read falls 3 residues short of the CDR3 end, and the missing part is taken from the germline J gene. The V call is TRBV19, the J call TRBJ1-4; D might be TRBD1 (6 bases). Trimming left V 3 bases short and J 0 bases short, with 14 bases between. The CDR3 runs 17 residues. Germline V CDR1 and CDR2: LNHDA, SQIVND (reference sequence). The CDR3 bases that were read are TGTGCCAGTAGTATGCGGACAGTGCCGTCAACTAATGAAAAA. Translated: CASSMRTVPSTNEK. The CDR3 in its entirety is CASSMRTVPSTNEKLFF.

For this clone: The read comes to an end 3 residues before the CDR3 does, leaving the germline J gene to fill in the end. This rearrangement joins TRBV30 to TRBJ2-5; D unclear. Trimming cost V 5 bases and J 3 bases, with 19 bases left between them. The CDR3 has 15 amino acids. Germline-derived CDR1 and CDR2 are GTSNPN and SVGIG (reference sequence). Partial CDR3 DNA: TGTGCCTGGCGTAAGAAAGGGTGGCGAGAAGAGACC. Residues: CAWRKKGWREET. The whole CDR3 sequence reads CAWRKKGWREETQYF.

As to this clone: Read data end 3 residues before the CDR3 end; the end is taken from the germline J gene. The V call is TRBV7-8, the J call TRBJ1-4; TRBD1 agrees at 7 bases. The germline gives CDR1 SGHVS, CDR2 FQNEAQ. The J segment lost 3 bases and the V segment lost 0 bases, leaving 1 base of the junction unmatched. The CDR3 covers 15 residues. CDR3 sequence reads: CASSLAGQPNEKLFF. Partial CDR3 DNA: TGTGCCAGCAGCTTAGCGGGACAGCCTAATGAAAAA.

With respect to this clone: The DNA ends 3 residues before the CDR3 does, and the rest of the CDR3 is filled in from the germline J gene. V gene TRBV7-2 combines with J gene TRBJ1-3; D is undetermined. CDR1 is SGHTA and CDR2 is FQGNSA in the germline V gene. The CDR3 runs to 14 residues. The V and J ends lost 5 bases and 7 bases respectively, with 15 bases between them. The CDR3 protein is CASSPLPPGNTIYF. The covered CDR3 bases are TGTGCCAGCAGCCCGCTTCCCCCCGGGAACACC.

As for this clone: The missing CDR3 end, 3 residues past where the read stops, is filled in from the germline J gene. The chain joins TRBV7-6 to TRBJ1-1; D may be TRBD1 (6 bases). V lost 1 base to trimming and J lost 4 bases, with 10 bases between them. The CDR3 runs 14 residues. The V gene's germline CDR1 is SGHVS and CDR2 FNYEAQ. The CDR3 spells CASSLGRGGTEAFF. CDR3 bases read: TGTGCCAGCAGCTTAGGAAGGGGGGGCACTGAA. Full variable domain (rest looked up from reference TRBV7-6 and TRBJ1-1): GAGVSQSPRYKVTKRGQDVALRCDPISGHVSLYWYRQALGQGPEFLTYFNYEAQQDKSGLPNDRFSAERPEGSISTLTIQRTEQRDSAMYRCASSLGRGGTEAFFGQGTRLTVV.

Turning to this clone: Read coverage stops 3 residues before the CDR3 terminus; the germline J gene supplies the remainder. The chain links TRBV13 to TRBJ1-2; maybe TRBD1 (6 bases). CDR1 and CDR2 (germline): PRHDT, FYEKMQ (reference sequence). The CDR3 loop spans 14 amino acids. This chain's CDR3 is CASRGRGGERGYTF. The CDR3 DNA, read in part, is TGTGCCAGCAGGGGGAGGGGGGGCGAACGAGGC.

Details on this clone: The CDR3 end is not reached by the read, which stops 3 residues before it; the germline J gene fills it in. This chain links TRBV7-2 with TRBJ2-7; the match to TRBD1 covers 8 bases. V gave up 1 base and J gave up 5 bases; unmatched junction bases: 7. The CDR3 runs to 15 residues. Germline V gene lookup returns CDR1 SGHTA and CDR2 FQGNSA. This chain's CDR3 is CASSLVAGGLHEQYF. The CDR3 bases that were read are TGTGCCAGCAGCTTAGTAGCAGGGGGCCTCCACGAG.

On this clone: The read falls 3 residues short of the CDR3 end, and the missing part is taken from the germline J gene. V usage is TRBV2 and J usage is TRBJ1-2; 10 positions agree with TRBD1. Looked up from germline, CDR1 is SNHLY and CDR2 is FYNNEI. The CDR3 spans 13 residues. The sequenced CDR3 bases are TGTGCCAGCAGTAGACAGGGGGCGGGGGGC. Encoded protein: CASSRQGAGG. In full, the CDR3 is CASSRQGAGGYTF.